One TCR beta chain is described in this entry. Its antigen is as yet unknown. These data originate in a study of OX40 agonist ivuxolimab in advanced cancers. For the study at large: Recorded diagnoses for dose-escalation patients were hepatocellular carcinoma, melanoma, renal cell or head and neck cancer. Two cutaneous melanoma patients and one hepatocellular carcinoma patient, three in all, had partial responses. Findings and limits, study-wide: Also present in some nonresponders was a low level of normalized T-cell clonal expansion. Clones of CD4+ and CD8+ blood T cells grew by week 6 at doses of 0.1 to 3.0 mg/kg.

The V segment lost 6 bases and the J segment 4 bases; nucleotides outside the gene matches: 6. The germline V gene encodes CDR1 ENHRY and CDR2 SYGVKD. CDR3 size: 16 residues. Assay used: immunoSEQ multiplex PCR; TCRdb lists only in-frame clones, some missing. The sample includes tens of thousands of clones, approximately 88% of them seen just once. This clonotype originated in an adult with an advanced solid tumor such as melanoma, head and neck, liver or kidney cancer. This chain connects TRBV10-3 to TRBJ2-2; TRBD2 matches at 12 bases. The sample in question was CD4+ or CD8+ T cells sorted from blood, obtained in a trial of the OX40 agonist ivuxolimab. This CDR3 reads CAISRLAGDSTGELFF. The DNA for the CDR3 is TGTGCCATCAGCAGACTAGCGGGAGACTCCACCGGGGAGCTGTTTTTT.